A single sample gave rise to the 15 T cell receptor beta chains below, sequenced in a study of OX40 agonist ivuxolimab in advanced cancers. Libraries were built with the immunoSEQ multiplex PCR assay. TCRdb holds this immuneACCESS table with in-frame rearrangements only. Some clones are missing; in checked studies, unresolved V genes explain under half, and the rest has no known cause. Counted in this sample were 52,000 or so clones; 93% of them appeared once. The ten most abundant clones make up around 19% of the sample. Here the sequenced sample was CD4+ or CD8+ T cells sorted from blood, taken in a trial of the OX40 agonist ivuxolimab. These receptor sequences come from an adult with an advanced solid tumor such as melanoma, head and neck, liver or kidney cancer.

The chain couples TRBV7-8 to TRBJ2-1; tentative D call: TRBD2 (5 bases). The V and J ends lost 5 bases and 6 bases respectively, with 17 bases between them. Germline V gives CDR1 SGHVS, CDR2 FQNEAQ. The CDR3 covers 15 residues. CDR3 in amino acids: CASSGGRRWGNEQFF. The CDR3 DNA sequence: TGTGCCAGCAGCGGAGGACGGAGGTGGGGCAATGAGCAGTTCTTC.

This clone was recorded a few times. The rearrangement links TRBV19 to TRBJ2-7, with a possible D match to TRBD2 (5 bases). V lost 1 base and J lost 0, with 10 bases in between. The CDR3 loop spans 15 amino acids. The germline V gene encodes CDR1 LNHDA and CDR2 SQIVND (reference sequence). The CDR3 spells CASSIVPGSSYEQYF. CDR3 nucleotide sequence: TGTGCCAGTAGTATAGTGCCGGGGTCCTCCTACGAGCAGTACTTC.

The chain has TRBV4-3 and TRBJ2-7, with 7 positions matching TRBD1. CDR1 is LGHNA and CDR2 is YSLEER in the germline V gene. V shed 0 bases, J shed 0 bases, and the junction held 5 bases outside the gene matches. This CDR3 spans 16 amino acids. CDR3 sequence: CASSQEHRGSSYEQYF. The DNA for the CDR3 is TGCGCCAGCAGCCAAGAGCACAGGGGAAGCTCCTACGAGCAGTACTTC.

This chain uses TRBV15 with TRBJ2-1; 10 bases align to TRBD2. Germline CDR1 reads LNHNV; CDR2 reads YYDKDF (reference sequence). CDR3 length: 17 residues. With 1 base clipped from V and 7 bases from J, the junction kept 10 bases outside the gene matches. In DNA, the CDR3 is TGTGCCACCAGCAGAGCTTTAGGACTAGCGGCTTGGAATGAGCAGTTCTTC. As protein: CATSRALGLAAWNEQFF.

This clone appeared a few times. The chain uses TRBV9 and TRBJ1-1; the D gene is possibly TRBD1 (5 bases). This CDR3 comprises 13 residues. CDR1 is SGDLS and CDR2 is YYNGEE in the germline V gene. V was clipped by 0 bases and J by 5 bases, with 8 bases between them. The CDR3 sequence: CASSVVAGTEAFF. The CDR3 region has the DNA TGTGCCAGCAGCGTAGTTGCAGGGACTGAAGCTTTCTTT. The full variable domain, completed using reference TRBV9 and TRBJ1-1, is DSGVTQTPKHLITATGQRVTLRCSPRSGDLSVYWYQQSLDQGLQFLIQYYNGEERAKGNILERFSAQQFPDLHSELNLSSLELGDSALYFCASSVVAGTEAFFGQGTRLTVV.

This chain connects TRBV18 to TRBJ1-1, with a possible D match to TRBD1 (5 bases). Trimming shortened V by 5 bases and J by 1 base, and 5 bases separated the two germline ends. CDR3 length: 12 residues. From germline, CDR1 is KGHSH and CDR2 LQKENI. DNA of the CDR3: TGTGCCAGCTCAGGGGGGAACACTGAAGCTTTCTTT. This translates into CASSGGNTEAFF.

This clone has a handful of counts. The CDR3 DNA reads as TGTGCCAGCAGCTCCGGGGCCAACGTCCTGACTTTC. This codes for CASSSGANVLTF. The genes are TRBV7-9 and TRBJ2-6, with D uncertain. CDR3 length: 12 amino acids. V dropped 4 bases and J dropped 4 bases, with 2 bases sitting between them. In germline, CDR1 is SEHNR, CDR2 FQNEAQ (reference sequence).

This chain connects TRBV27 to TRBJ2-3; no clear D gene. The V and J ends lost 6 bases and 0 bases respectively, with 10 bases between them. The CDR3 has 14 residues. Germline assignment: CDR1 MNHEY and CDR2 SMNVEV (reference sequence). In DNA, the CDR3 is TGTGCCAGCAGCATAGCTATTAGCACAGATACGCAGTATTTT. This codes for CASSIAISTDTQYF.

The chain has TRBV30 and TRBJ2-3, with a weak D call TRBD2 (7 bases). The germline gives CDR1 GTSNPN, CDR2 SVGIG (reference sequence). Trimming pared 3 bases from V and 5 bases from J, leaving 21 bases between. The CDR3 extends over 16 amino acids. This CDR3 reads CAWSNGGGGPLDTQYF. CDR3 nucleotides: TGTGCCTGGAGCAATGGAGGGGGAGGGCCCTTAGATACGCAGTATTTT.

The rearrangement links TRBV7-6 to TRBJ2-1; 7 nucleotides align to TRBD2. This CDR3 is built from 12 residues. The trim removed 5 bases at V and 9 bases at J, leaving 4 bases unmatched. The germline V gene encodes CDR1 SGHVS and CDR2 FNYEAQ. The CDR3 loop is CASSAGESEQFF. Written as DNA, the CDR3 is TGTGCCAGCAGCGCGGGAGAAAGTGAGCAGTTCTTC.

The V call is TRBV6-1, the J call TRBJ1-1; a weak D match, TRBD1 (6 bases). V lost 5 bases and J lost 10, with 11 bases in between. Germline CDR1 and CDR2: MNHNS and SASEGT. The CDR3 is 11 amino acids. CDR3 in amino acids: CASSLQGLAFF. CDR3 bases: TGTGCCAGCAGTTTACAGGGATTAGCTTTCTTT.

This chain links TRBV21-1 with TRBJ2-4; the table names TRBD1, a call not compared with the DNA. TRBV21-1 is marked as a pseudogene. The CDR3 runs 15 residues. The CDR3 protein is CASSKQGGGWNIQYF. CDR3 DNA: TGTGCCAGCAGCAAACAGGGTGGCGGATGGAACATTCAGTACTTC.

The chain carries TRBV27 and TRBJ2-3; 9 bases map to TRBD2. The CDR3 length is 14 residues. Germline lookup yields CDR1 MNHEY and CDR2 SMNVEV (reference sequence). V gave up 5 bases and J gave up 3 bases; unmatched junction bases: 3. The DNA for the CDR3 is TGTGCCAGCAGTGTTACTAGCGGGACAGATACGCAGTATTTT. Its translation: CASSVTSGTDTQYF.

The chain links TRBV5-6 to TRBJ2-7; 7 bases match TRBD2. The CDR3 covers 16 residues. Germline V gene lookup returns CDR1 SGHDT and CDR2 YYEEEE. The V segment lost 0 bases and the J segment 5 bases; nucleotides outside the gene matches: 11. Written as DNA, the CDR3 is TGTGCCAGCAGCTTGGCCGTCGCGGGAGTGAGAAACGAGCAGTACTTC. The encoded protein is CASSLAVAGVRNEQYF. Combining the CDR3 with reference TRBV5-6 and TRBJ2-7 gives the whole variable domain DAGVTQSPTHLIKTRGQQVTLRCSPKSGHDTVSWYQQALGQGPQFIFQYYEEEERQRGNFPDRFSGHQFPNYSSELNVNALLLGDSALYLCASSLAVAGVRNEQYFGPGTRLTVT.

The rearrangement uses TRBV9 and TRBJ1-1; D gene uncertain. Germline lookup yields CDR1 SGDLS and CDR2 YYNGEE. V lost 4 bases to trimming and J lost 3 bases, with 7 bases between them. This CDR3 spans 12 amino acids. In nucleotides, the CDR3 is TGTGCCAGCAGCCCCGAGGACACTGAAGCTTTCTTT. Translation: CASSPEDTEAFF.